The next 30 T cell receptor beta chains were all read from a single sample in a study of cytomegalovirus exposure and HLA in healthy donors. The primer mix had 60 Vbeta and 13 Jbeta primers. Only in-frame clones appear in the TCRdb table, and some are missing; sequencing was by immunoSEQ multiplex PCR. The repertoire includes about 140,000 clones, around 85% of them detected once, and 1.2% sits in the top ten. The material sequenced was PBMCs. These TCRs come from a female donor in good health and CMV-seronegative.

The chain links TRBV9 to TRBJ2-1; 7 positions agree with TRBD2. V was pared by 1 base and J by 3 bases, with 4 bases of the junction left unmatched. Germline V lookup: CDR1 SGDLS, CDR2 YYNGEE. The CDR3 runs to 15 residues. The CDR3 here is CASSVTSAIYNEQFF. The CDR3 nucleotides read TGTGCCAGCAGCGTAACTAGCGCTATCTACAATGAGCAGTTCTTC.

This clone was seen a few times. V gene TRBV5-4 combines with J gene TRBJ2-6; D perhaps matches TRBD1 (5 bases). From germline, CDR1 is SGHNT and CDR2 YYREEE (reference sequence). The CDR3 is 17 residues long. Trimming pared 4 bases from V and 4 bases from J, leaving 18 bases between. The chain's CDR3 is CASSPPGKGSGANVLTF. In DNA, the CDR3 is TGTGCCAGCAGCCCCCCTGGGAAGGGGTCCGGGGCCAACGTCCTGACTTTC.

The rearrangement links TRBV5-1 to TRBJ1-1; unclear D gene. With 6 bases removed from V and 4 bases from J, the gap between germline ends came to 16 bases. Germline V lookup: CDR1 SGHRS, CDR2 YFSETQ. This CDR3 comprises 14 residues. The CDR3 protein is CASTGSPAGTEAFF. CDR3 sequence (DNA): TGCGCCAGCACCGGGTCCCCGGCGGGCACTGAAGCTTTCTTT. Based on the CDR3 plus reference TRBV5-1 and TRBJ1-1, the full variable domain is KAGVTQTPRYLIKTRGQQVTLSCSPISGHRSVSWYQQTPGQGLQFLFEYFSETQRNKGNFPGRFSGRQFSNSRSEMNVSTLELGDSALYLCASTGSPAGTEAFFGQGTRLTVV.

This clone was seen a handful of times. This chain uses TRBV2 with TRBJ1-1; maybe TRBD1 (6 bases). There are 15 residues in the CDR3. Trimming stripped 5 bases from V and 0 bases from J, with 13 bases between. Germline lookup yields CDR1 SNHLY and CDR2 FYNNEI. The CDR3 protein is CASSKTGHMNTEAFF. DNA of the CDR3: TGTGCCAGCAGTAAGACAGGCCATATGAACACTGAAGCTTTCTTT.

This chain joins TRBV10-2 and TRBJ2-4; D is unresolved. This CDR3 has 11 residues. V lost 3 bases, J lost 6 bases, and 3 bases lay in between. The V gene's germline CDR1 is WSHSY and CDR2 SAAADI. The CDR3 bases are TGCGCCAGCAGTGACGGAAACATTCAGTACTTC. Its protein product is CASSDGNIQYF.

The CDR3: CATSRASATPQPQHF. As DNA, the CDR3 is TGTGCCACCAGCAGAGCGTCCGCTACGCCACAGCCCCAGCATTTT. This chain links TRBV15 with TRBJ1-5; D is unresolved. V was shortened by 1 base and J by 7 bases, with 14 bases between the two germline ends. The length of the CDR3 is 15 residues. CDR1 and CDR2 (germline): LNHNV, YYDKDF (reference sequence).

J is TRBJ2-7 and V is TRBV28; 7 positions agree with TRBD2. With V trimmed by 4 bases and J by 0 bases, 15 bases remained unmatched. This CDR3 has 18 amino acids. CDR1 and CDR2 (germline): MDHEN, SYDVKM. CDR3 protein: CASSSLSPASGHSYEQYF. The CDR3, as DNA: TGTGCCAGCAGTTCACTTTCTCCTGCTAGCGGACACTCCTACGAGCAGTACTTC. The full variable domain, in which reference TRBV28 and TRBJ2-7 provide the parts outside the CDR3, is DVKVTQSSRYLVKRTGEKVFLECVQDMDHENMFWYRQDPGLGLRLIYFSYDVKMKEKGDIPEGYSVSREKKERFSLILESASTNQTSMYLCASSSLSPASGHSYEQYFGPGTRLTVT.

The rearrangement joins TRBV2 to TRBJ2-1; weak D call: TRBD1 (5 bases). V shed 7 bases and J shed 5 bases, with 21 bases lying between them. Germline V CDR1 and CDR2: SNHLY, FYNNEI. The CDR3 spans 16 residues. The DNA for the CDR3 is TGTGCCAGCACCAAGCGATCGGAGTCGACAGACAATGAGCAGTTCTTC. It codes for CASTKRSESTDNEQFF.

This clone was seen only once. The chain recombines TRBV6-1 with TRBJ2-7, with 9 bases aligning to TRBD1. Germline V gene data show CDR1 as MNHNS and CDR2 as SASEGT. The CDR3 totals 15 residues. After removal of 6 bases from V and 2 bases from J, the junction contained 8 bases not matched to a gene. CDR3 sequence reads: CASRDRGMSTYEQYF. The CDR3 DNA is TGTGCCAGCAGGGACAGGGGAATGTCGACCTACGAGCAGTACTTC.

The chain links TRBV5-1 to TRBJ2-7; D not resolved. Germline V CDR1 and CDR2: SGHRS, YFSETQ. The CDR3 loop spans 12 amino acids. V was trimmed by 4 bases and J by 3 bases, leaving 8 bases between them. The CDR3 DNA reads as TGCGCCAGCAGCGTAGATTACTACGAGCAGTACTTC. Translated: CASSVDYYEQYF.

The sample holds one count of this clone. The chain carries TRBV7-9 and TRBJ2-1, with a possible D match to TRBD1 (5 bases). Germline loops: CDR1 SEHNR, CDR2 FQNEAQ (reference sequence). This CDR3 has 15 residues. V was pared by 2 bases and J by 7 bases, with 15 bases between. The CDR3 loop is CASSLYRGVENEQFF. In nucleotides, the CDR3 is TGTGCCAGCAGCTTATATAGGGGCGTCGAGAATGAGCAGTTCTTC. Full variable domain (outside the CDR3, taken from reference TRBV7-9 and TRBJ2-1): DTGVSQNPRHKITKRGQNVTFRCDPISEHNRLYWYRQTLGQGPEFLTYFQNEAQLEKSRLLSDRFSAERPKGSFSTLEIQRTEQGDSAMYLCASSLYRGVENEQFFGPGTRLTVL.

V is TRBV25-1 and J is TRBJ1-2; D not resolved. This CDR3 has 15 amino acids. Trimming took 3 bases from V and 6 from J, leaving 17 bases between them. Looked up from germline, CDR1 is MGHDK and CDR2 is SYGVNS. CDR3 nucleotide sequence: TGTGCCAGCAGTGATCTGGGCTTCTACGGGGATGGCTACACCTTC. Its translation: CASSDLGFYGDGYTF.

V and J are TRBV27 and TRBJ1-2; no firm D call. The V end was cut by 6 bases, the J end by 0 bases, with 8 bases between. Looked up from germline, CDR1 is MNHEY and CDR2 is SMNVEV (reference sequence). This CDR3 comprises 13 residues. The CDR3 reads CASRLGTNYGYTF. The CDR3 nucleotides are TGTGCCAGCAGGTTAGGCACTAACTATGGCTACACCTTC.

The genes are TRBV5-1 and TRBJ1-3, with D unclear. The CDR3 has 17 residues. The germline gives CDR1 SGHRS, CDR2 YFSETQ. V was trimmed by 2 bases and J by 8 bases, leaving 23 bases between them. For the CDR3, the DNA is TGCGCCAGCAGCTTCGGGAGTAGTTCGACCTCCGGGGACACCATATATTTT. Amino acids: CASSFGSSSTSGDTIYF.

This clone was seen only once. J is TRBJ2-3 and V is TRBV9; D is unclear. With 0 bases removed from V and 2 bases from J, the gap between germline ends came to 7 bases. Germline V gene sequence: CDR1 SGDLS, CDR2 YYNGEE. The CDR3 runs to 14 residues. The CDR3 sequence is CASSVATLTDTQYF. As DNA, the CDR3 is TGTGCCAGCAGCGTAGCTACTCTCACAGATACGCAGTATTTT.

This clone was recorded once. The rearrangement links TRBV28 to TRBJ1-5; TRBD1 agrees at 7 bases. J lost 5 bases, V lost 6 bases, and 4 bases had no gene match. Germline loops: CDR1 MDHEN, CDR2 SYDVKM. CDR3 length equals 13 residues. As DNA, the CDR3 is TGTGCCAGCAGGGGGGACAGTTATCAGCCCCAGCATTTT. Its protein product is CASRGDSYQPQHF.

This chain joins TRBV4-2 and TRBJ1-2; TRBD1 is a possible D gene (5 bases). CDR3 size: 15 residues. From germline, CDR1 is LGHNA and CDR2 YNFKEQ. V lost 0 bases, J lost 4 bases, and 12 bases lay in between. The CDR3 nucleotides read TGTGCCAGCAGCCAAGATGGCAGGGTTCCCTATGGCTACACCTTC. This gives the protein CASSQDGRVPYGYTF.

CDR3 DNA sequence: TGTGCCAGCAGTTACGGGACAGGGGGGTCGACCCAGTACTTC. Its translation: CASSYGTGGSTQYF. The chain employs TRBV6-5 and TRBJ2-5, with TRBD1 matching 11 bases. The CDR3 is 14 amino acids. Trimming took 2 bases from V and 7 from J; bases not matched to a gene: 3. CDR1 is MNHEY and CDR2 is SVGAGI in the germline V gene.

The CDR3 DNA is TGTGCCACCAGCATTAAAGGAGGAGGCAATCAGCCCCAGCATTTT. Translating it yields CATSIKGGGNQPQHF. The chain couples TRBV15 to TRBJ1-5; D not resolved. The CDR3 is made up of 15 amino acids. V dropped 4 bases and J dropped 2 bases, with 12 bases sitting between them. CDR1 LNHNV and CDR2 YYDKDF come from the germline V gene (reference sequence).

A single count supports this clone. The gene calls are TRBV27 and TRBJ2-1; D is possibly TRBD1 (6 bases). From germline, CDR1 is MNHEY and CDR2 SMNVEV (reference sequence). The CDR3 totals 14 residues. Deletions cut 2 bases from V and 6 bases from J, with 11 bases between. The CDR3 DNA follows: TGTGCCAGCAGTTTAACGGTAGGGGGCAATGAGCAGTTCTTC. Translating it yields CASSLTVGGNEQFF.

The CDR3 loop is CASSSGDKGYAEAFF. The CDR3 DNA reads as TGTGCCAGCAGCTCGGGGGATAAGGGCTACGCTGAAGCTTTCTTT. This chain links TRBV5-4 with TRBJ1-1; D might be TRBD1 (5 bases). CDR1 is SGHNT, CDR2 YYREEE, per germline (reference sequence). The CDR3 sequence is 15 residues long. V lost 3 bases and J 6 bases, leaving 18 bases between the germline ends.

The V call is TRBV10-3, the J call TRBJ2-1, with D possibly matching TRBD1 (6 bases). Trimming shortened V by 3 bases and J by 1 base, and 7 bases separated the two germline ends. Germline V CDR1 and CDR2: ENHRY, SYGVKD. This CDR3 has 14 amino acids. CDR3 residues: CAISEGGSYNEQFF. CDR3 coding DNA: TGTGCCATCAGTGAAGGGGGTTCCTACAATGAGCAGTTCTTC.

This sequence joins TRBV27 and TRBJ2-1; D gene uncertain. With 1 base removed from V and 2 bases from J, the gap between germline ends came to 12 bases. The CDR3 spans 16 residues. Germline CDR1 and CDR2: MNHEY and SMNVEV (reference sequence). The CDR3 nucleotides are TGTGCCAGCAGTTTATTACTGAGCTCTACCTACAATGAGCAGTTCTTC. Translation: CASSLLLSSTYNEQFF.

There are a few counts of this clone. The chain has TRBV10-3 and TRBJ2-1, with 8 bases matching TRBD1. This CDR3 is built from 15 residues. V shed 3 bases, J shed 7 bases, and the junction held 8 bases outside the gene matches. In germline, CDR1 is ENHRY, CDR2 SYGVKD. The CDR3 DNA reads TGTGCCATCAGTGAATTCCGGACAGGGAGGAATGAGCAGTTCTTC. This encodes CAISEFRTGRNEQFF.

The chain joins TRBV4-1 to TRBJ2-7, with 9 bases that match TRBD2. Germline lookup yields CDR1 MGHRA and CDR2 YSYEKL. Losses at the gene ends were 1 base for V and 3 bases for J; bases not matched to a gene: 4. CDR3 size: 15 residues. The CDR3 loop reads CASSQGNSGSYEQYF. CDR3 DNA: TGCGCCAGCAGCCAAGGAAATAGCGGGAGCTACGAGCAGTACTTC.

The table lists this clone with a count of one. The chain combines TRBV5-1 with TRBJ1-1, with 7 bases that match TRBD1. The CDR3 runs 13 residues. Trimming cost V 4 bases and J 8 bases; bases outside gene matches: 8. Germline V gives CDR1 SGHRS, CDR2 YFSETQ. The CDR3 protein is CASSLGSGGEAFF. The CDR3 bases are TGCGCCAGCAGCCTCGGTTCAGGGGGAGAAGCTTTCTTT.

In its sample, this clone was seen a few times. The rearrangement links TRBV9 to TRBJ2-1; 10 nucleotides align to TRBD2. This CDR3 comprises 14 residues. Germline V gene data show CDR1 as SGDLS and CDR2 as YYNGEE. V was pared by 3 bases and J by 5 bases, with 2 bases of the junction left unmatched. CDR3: CASSGTSGNNEQFF. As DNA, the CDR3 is TGTGCCAGCAGCGGGACTAGCGGAAACAATGAGCAGTTCTTC.

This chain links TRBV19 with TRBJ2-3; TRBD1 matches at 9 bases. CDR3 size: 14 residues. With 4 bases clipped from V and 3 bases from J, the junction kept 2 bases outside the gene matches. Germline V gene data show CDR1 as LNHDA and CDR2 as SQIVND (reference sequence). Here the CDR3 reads CASSKGTGTDTQYF. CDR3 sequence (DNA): TGTGCCAGTAGTAAGGGGACAGGGACAGATACGCAGTATTTT.

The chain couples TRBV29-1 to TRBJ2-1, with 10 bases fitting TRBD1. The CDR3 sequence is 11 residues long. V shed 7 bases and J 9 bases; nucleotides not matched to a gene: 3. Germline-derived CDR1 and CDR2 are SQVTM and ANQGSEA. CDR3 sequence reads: CSGGQGSEQFF. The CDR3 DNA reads TGCAGCGGGGGACAGGGGAGTGAGCAGTTCTTC.

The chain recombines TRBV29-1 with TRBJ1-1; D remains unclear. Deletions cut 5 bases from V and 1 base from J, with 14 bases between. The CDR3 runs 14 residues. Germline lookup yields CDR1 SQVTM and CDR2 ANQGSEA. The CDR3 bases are TGCAGCGTTCTCCCCGGTCATAAGAACACTGAAGCTTTCTTT. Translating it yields CSVLPGHKNTEAFF.